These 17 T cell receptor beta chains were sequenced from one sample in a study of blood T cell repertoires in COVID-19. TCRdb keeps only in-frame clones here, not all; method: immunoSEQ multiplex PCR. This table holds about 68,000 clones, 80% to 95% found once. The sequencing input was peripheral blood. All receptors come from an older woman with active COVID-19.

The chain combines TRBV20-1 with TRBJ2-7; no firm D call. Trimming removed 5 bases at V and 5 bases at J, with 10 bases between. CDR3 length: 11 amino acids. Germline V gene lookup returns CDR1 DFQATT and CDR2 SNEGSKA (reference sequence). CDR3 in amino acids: CSALKANEQYF. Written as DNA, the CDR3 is TGCAGTGCTTTGAAAGCAAACGAGCAGTACTTC.

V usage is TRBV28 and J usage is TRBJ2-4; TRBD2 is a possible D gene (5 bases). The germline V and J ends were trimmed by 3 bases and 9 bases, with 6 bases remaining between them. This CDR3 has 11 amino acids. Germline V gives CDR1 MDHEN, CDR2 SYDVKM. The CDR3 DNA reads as TGTGCCAGCAGTTTGGGGAGCATTCAGTACTTC. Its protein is CASSLGSIQYF.

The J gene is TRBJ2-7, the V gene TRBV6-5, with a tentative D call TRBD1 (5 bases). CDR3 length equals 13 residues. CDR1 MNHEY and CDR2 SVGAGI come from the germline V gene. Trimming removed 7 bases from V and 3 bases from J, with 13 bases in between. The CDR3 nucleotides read TGTGCCAGCACGTGGGGCATAAACTACGAGCAGTACTTC. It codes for CASTWGINYEQYF.

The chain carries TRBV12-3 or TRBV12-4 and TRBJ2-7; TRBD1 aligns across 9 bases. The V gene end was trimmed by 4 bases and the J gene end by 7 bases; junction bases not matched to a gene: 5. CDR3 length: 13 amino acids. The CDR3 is CASSSQGANEQYF. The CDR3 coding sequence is TGTGCCAGCAGTTCACAGGGGGCGAATGAGCAGTACTTC.

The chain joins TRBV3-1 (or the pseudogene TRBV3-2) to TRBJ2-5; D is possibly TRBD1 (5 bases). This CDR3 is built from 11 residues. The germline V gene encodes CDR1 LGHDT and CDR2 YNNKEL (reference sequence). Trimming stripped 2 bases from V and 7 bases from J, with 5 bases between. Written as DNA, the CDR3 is TGTGCCAGCAGCCAAAGGGGGACCCAGTACTTC. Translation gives CASSQRGTQYF.

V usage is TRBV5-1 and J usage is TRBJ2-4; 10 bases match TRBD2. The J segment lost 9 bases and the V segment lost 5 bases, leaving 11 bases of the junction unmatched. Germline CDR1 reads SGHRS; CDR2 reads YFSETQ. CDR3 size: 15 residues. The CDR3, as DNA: TGCGCCAGCAGTGGGACCAGCGGGAGGGCCAGCATTCAGTACTTC. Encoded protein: CASSGTSGRASIQYF.

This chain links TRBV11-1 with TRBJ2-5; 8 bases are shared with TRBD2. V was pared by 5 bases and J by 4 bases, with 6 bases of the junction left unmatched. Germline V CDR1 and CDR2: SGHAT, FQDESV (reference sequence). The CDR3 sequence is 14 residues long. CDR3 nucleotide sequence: TGTGCCAGCAGCGAGGAGCGGGAGAGAGAGACCCAGTACTTC. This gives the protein CASSEERERETQYF.

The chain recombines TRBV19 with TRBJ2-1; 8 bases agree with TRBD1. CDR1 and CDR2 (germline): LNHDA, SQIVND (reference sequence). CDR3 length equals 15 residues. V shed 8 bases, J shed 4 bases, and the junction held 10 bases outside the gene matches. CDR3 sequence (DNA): TGTGCCAGTTCCCGGGGGACAGGCACGTACAATGAGCAGTTCTTC. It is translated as CASSRGTGTYNEQFF. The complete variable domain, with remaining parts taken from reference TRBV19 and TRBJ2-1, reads DGGITQSPKYLFRKEGQNVTLSCEQNLNHDAMYWYRQDPGQGLRLIYYSQIVNDFQKGDIAEGYSVSREKKESFPLTVTSAQKNPTAFYLCASSRGTGTYNEQFFGPGTRLTVL.

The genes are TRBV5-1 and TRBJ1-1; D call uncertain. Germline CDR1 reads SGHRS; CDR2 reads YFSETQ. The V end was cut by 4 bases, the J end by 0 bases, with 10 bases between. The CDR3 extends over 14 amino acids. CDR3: CASSEGLMNTEAFF. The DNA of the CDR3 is TGCGCCAGCAGCGAGGGTCTTATGAACACTGAAGCTTTCTTT.

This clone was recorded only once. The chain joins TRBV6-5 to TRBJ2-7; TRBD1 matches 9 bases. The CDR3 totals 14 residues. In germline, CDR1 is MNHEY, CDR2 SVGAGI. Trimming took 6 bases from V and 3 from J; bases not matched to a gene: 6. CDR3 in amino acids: CASRKGQGVYEQYF. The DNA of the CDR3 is TGTGCCAGCAGGAAGGGACAGGGCGTCTACGAGCAGTACTTC.

In DNA, the CDR3 is TGTGCCAGCAGCTTCGGTCCGGGGGTGAACACCGGGGAGCTGTTTTTT. It encodes CASSFGPGVNTGELFF. The V call is TRBV11-2, the J call TRBJ2-2; perhaps TRBD2 as D (6 bases). The CDR3 length is 16 residues. The V gene's germline CDR1 is SGHAT and CDR2 FQNNGV. Trimming pared 3 bases from V and 1 base from J, leaving 12 bases between. The full variable domain, rest sourced from reference TRBV11-2 and TRBJ2-2, is EAGVAQSPRYKIIEKRQSVAFWCNPISGHATLYWYQQILGQGPKLLIQFQNNGVVDDSQLPKDRFSAERLKGVDSTLKIQPAKLEDSAVYLCASSFGPGVNTGELFFGEGSRLTVL.

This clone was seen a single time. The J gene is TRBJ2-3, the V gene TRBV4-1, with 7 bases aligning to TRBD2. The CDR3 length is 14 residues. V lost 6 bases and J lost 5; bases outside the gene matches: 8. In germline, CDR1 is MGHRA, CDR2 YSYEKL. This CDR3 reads CASRRPGEGDTQYF. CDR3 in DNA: TGCGCCAGCAGGAGGCCTGGGGAGGGAGATACGCAGTATTTT.

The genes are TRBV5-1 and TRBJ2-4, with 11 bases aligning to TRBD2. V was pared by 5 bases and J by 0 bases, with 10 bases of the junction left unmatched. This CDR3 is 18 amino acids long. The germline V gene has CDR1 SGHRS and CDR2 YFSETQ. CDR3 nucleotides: TGCGCCAGCAGGGGAACTAGCGGGGGAGTTGAAGCCAAAAACATTCAGTACTTC. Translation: CASRGTSGGVEAKNIQYF.

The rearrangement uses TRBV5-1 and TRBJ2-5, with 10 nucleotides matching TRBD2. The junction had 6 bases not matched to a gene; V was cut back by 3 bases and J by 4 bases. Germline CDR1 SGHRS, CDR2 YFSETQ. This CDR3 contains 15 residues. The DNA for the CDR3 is TGCGCCAGCAGCTCTAGCGGGAGTTGGGGAGAGACCCAGTACTTC. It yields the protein CASSSSGSWGETQYF.

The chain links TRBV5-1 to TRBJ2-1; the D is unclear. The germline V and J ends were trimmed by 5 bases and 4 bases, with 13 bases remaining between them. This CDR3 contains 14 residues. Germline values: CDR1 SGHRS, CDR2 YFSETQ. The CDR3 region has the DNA TGCGCCAGCAGTTCATCAGGAACTTACAATGAGCAGTTCTTC. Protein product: CASSSSGTYNEQFF.

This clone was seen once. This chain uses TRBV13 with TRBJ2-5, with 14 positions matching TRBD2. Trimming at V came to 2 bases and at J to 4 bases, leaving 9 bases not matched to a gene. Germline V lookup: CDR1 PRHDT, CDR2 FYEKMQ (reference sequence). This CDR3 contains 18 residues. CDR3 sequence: CASSLKAGTSGSRETQYF. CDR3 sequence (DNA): TGTGCCAGCAGCTTAAAGGCCGGGACTAGCGGGAGTAGAGAGACCCAGTACTTC.

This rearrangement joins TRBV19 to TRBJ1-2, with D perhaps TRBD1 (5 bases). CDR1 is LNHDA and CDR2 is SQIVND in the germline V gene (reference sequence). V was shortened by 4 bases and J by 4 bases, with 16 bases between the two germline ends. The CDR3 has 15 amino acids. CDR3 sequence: CASSKQAQGSYGYTF. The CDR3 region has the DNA TGTGCCAGTAGTAAACAGGCGCAGGGTAGCTATGGCTACACCTTC.